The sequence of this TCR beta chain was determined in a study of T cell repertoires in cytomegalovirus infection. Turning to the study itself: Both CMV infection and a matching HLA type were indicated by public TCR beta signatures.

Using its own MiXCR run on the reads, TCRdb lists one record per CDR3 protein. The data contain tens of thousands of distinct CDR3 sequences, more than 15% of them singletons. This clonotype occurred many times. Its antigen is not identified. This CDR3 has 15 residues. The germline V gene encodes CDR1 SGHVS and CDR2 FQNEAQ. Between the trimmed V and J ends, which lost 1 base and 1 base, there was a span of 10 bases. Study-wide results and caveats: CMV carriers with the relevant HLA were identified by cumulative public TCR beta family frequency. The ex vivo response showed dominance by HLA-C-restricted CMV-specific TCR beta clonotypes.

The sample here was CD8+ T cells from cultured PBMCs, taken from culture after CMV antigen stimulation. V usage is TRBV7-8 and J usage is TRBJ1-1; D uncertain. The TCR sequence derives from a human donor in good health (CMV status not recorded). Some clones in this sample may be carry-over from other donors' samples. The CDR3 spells CASSLVRGRNTEAFF. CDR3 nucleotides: TGTGCCAGCAGCTTAGTTCGGGGTCGGAACACTGAAGCTTTCTTT.